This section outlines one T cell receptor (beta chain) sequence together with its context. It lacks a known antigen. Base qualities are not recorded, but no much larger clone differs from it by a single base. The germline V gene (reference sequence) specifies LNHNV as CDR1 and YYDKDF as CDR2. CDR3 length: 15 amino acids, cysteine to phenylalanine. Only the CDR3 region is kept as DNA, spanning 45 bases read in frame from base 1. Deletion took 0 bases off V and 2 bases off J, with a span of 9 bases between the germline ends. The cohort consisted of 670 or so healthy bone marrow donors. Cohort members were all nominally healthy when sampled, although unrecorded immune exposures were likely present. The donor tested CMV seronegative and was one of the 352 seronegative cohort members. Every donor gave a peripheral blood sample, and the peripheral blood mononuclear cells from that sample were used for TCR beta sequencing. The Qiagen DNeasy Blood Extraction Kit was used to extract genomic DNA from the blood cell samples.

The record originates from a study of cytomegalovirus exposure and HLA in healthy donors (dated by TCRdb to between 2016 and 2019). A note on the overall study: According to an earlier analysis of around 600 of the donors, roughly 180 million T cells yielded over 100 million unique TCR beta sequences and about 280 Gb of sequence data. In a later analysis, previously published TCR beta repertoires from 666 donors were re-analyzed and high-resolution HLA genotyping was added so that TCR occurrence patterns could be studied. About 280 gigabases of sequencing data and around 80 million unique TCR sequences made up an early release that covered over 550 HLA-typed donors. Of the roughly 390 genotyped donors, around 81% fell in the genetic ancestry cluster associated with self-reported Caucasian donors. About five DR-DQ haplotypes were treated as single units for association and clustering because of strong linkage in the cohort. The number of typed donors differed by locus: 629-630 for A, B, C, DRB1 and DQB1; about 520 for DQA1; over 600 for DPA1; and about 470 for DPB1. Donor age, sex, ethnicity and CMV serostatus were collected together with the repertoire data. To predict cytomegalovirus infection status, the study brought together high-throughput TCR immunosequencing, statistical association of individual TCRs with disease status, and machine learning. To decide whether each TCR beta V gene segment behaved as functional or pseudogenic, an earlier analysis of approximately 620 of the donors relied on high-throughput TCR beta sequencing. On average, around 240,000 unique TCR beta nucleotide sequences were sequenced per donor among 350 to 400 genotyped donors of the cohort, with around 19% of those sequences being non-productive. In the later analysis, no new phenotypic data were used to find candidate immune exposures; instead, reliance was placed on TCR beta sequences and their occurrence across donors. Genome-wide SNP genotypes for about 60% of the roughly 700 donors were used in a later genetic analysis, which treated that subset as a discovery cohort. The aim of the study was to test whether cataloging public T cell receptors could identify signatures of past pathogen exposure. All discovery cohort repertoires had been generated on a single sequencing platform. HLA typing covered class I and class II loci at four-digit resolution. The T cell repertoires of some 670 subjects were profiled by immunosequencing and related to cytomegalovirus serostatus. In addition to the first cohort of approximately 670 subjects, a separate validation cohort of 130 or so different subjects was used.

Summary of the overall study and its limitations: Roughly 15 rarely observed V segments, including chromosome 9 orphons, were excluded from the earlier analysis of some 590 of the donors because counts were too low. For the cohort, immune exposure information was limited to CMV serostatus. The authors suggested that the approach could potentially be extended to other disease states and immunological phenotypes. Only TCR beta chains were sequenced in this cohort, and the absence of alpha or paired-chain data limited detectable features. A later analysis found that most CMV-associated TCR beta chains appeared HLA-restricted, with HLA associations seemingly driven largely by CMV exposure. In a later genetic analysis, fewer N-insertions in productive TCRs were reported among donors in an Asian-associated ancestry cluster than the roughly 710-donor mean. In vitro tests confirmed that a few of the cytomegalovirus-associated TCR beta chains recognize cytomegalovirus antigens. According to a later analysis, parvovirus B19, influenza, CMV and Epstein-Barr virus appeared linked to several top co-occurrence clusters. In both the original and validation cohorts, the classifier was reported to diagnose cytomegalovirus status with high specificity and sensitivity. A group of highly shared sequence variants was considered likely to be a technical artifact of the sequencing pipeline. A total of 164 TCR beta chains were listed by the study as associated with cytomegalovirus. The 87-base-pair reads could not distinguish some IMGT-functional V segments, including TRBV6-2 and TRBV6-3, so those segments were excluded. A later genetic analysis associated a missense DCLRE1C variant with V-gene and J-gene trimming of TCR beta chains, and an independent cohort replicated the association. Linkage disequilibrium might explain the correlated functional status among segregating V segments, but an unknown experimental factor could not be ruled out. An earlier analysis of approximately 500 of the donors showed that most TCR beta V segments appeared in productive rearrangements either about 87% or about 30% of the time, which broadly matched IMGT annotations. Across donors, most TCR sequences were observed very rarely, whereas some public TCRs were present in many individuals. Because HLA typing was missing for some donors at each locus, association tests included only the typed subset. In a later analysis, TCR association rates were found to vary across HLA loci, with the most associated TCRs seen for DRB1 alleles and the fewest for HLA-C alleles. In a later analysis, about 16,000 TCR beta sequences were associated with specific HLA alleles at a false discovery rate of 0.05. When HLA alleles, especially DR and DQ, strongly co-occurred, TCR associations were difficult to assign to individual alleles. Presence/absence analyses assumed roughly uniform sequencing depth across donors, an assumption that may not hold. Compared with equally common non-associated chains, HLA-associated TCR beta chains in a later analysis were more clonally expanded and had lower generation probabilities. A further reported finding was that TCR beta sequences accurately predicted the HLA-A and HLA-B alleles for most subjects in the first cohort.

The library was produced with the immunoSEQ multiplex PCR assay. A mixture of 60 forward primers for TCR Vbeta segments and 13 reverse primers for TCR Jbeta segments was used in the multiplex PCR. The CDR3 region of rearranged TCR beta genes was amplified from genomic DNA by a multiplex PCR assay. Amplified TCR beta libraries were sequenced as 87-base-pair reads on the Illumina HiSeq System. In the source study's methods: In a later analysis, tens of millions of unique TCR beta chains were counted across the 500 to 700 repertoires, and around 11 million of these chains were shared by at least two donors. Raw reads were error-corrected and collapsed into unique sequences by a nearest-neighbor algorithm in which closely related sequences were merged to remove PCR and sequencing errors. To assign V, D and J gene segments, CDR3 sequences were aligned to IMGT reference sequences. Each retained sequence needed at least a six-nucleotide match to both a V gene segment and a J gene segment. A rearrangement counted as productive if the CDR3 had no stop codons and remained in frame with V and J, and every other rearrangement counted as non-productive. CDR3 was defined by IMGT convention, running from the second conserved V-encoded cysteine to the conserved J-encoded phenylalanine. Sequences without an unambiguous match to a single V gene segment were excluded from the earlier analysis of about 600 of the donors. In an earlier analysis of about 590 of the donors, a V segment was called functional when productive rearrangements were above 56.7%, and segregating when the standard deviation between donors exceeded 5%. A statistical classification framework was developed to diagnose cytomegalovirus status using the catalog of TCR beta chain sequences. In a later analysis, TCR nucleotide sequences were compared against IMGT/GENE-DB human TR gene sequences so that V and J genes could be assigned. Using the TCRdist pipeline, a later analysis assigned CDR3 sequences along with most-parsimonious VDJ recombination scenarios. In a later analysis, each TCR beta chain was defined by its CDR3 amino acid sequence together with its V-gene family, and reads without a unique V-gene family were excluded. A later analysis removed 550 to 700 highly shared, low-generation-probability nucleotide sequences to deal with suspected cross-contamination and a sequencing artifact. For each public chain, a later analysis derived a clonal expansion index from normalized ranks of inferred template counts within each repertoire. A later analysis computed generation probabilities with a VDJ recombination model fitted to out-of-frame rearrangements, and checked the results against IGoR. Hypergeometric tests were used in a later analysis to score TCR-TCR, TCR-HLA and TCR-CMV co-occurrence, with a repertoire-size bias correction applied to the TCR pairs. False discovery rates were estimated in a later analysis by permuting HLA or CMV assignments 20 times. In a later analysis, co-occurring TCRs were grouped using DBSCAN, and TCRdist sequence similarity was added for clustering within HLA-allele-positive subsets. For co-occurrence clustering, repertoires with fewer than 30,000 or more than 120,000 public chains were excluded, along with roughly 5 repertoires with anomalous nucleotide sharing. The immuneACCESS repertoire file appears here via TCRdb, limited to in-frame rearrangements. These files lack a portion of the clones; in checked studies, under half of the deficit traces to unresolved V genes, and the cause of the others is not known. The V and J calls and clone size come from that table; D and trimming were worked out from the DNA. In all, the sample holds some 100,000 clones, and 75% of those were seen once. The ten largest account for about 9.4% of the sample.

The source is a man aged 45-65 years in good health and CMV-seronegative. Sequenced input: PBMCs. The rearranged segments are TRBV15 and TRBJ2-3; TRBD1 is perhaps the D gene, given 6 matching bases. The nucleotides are TGTGCCACCAGCAGAGAGCAGGGGAACACAGATACGCAGTATTTT. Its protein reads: CATSREQGNTDTQYF.